The sample holds many counts of the clone carrying this TCR beta chain. There are 13 residues in the CDR3. The V end was cut by 4 bases, the J end by 7 bases, with 8 bases between. TCRbeta library construction was performed incorporating unique molecular identifiers. TCRdb re-analysed the PCR reads in MiXCR, keeping a single row per CDR3 protein. The sample has approximately 640,000 distinct CDR3 sequences, around 17% seen once; the top ten hold 0.8% to 1.1%. This sample is part of a study of T-cell reconstitution after alpha-beta-depleted transplantation in children. The clonotype was recovered from a human donor who donated a stem cell graft to a child with acute myeloid leukemia. The sequences come from PBMCs from the stem cell graft donor, collected from the stem cell graft. The chain carries TRBV12-3 or TRBV12-4 and TRBJ1-6; D not resolved. The CDR3 DNA follows: TGTGCCAGCAGTTCTGGGGAGAATTCACCCCTCCACTTT. Translating it yields CASSSGENSPLHF.